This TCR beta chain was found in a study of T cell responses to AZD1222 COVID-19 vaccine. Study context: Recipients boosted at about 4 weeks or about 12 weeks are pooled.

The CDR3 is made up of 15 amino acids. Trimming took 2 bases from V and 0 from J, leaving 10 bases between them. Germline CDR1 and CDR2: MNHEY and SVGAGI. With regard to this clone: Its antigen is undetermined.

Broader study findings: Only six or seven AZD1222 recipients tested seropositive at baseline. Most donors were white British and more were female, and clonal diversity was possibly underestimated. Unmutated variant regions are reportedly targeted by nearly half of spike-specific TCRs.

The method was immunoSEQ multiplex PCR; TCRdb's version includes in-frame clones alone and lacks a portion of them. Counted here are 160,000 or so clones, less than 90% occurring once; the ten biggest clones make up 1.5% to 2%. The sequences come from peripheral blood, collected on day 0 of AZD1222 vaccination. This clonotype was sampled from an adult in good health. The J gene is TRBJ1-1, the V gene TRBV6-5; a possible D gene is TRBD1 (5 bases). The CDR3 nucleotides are TGTGCCAGCAGTTACCGGGGACTCATGAACACTGAAGCTTTCTTT. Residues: CASSYRGLMNTEAFF.